The next 28 T cell receptor beta chains were all read from a single sample in a study of beta chain features in type 1 diabetes. Overall study results and limits: Type 1 diabetes patients showed a moderate but significant shortening of TCRB CDR3s in all four CD4+ subsets.

For these receptors, no antigen is known. The whole isolated RNA underwent reverse transcription, so sequencing captured expressed TCRB transcripts. TCRdb's table, derived via immunoSEQ multiplex PCR, lists solely in-frame clones and lacks some. The table lists a few hundred thousand clones, over 8.5% of them singletons. Sequencing was carried out using central memory CD4+ T cells from blood. The receptors were sampled from a man in his thirties or forties with type 1 diabetes.

This clone was seen more than once but under ten times. The gene calls are TRBV11-3 and TRBJ2-2; TRBD1 might be the D (5 bases). With 5 bases removed from V and 1 base from J, the gap between germline ends came to 11 bases. Per the germline V gene, CDR1 is SGHNT and CDR2 is YENEEA. The CDR3 has 15 amino acids. The CDR3 here is CASSADRQNTGELFF. The CDR3 coding sequence is TGTGCCAGCAGCGCCGACAGACAGAACACCGGGGAGCTGTTTTTT.

This clone has more than one count but fewer than ten. This chain links TRBV6-1 with TRBJ2-1; unclear D gene. The CDR3 is 12 amino acids. The V gene lost 7 bases and the J gene lost 3 bases, with 7 bases spanning the gap. Germline assignment: CDR1 MNHNS and CDR2 SASEGT. This CDR3 reads CASKDLYNEQFF. The CDR3 DNA follows: TGTGCCAGCAAGGACCTCTACAATGAGCAGTTCTTC.

This clone was observed a few times. The CDR3 is CASSLGQVNEQFF. The CDR3, as DNA: TGTGCCAGCAGTTTAGGGCAAGTAAATGAGCAGTTCTTC. V gene TRBV28 combines with J gene TRBJ2-1; D not certain. The CDR3 covers 13 residues. Germline-derived CDR1 and CDR2 are MDHEN and SYDVKM. V was pared by 2 bases and J by 7 bases, with 9 bases between.

J is TRBJ2-7 and V is TRBV19; D assignment may be TRBD1 or TRBD2 (5 bases each). Germline CDR1 reads LNHDA; CDR2 reads SQIVND (reference sequence). The germline V and J ends were trimmed by 3 bases and 1 base, with 10 bases remaining between them. The CDR3 extends over 14 amino acids. The CDR3 DNA is TGTGCCAGTAGTATTGGGGGAAAGTCCTACGAGCAGTACTTC. Translated: CASSIGGKSYEQYF.

V gene TRBV7-2 combines with J gene TRBJ2-5, with D perhaps matching TRBD1 (6 bases). The CDR3 spans 14 residues. Germline CDR1 SGHTA, CDR2 FQGNSA. Trimming shortened V by 4 bases and J by 5 bases, and 14 bases separated the two germline ends. The CDR3 nucleotides read TGTGCCAGCAGCTGGGACAACGGCGGCGAGACCCAGTACTTC. Its translation is CASSWDNGGETQYF. Full variable domain (missing parts from reference TRBV7-2 and TRBJ2-5): GAGVSQSPSNKVTEKGKDVELRCDPISGHTALYWYRQSLGQGLEFLIYFQGNSAPDKSGLPSDRFSAERTGGSVSTLTIQRTQQEDSAVYLCASSWDNGGETQYFGPGTRLLVL.

The chain joins TRBV5-1 to TRBJ2-3; the match to TRBD1 covers 9 bases. CDR3 length: 15 amino acids. Germline CDR1 reads SGHRS; CDR2 reads YFSETQ. V shed 3 bases and J 0 bases; nucleotides not matched to a gene: 2. The CDR3 here is CASSSGTGSTDTQYF. As DNA, the CDR3 is TGCGCCAGCAGCTCGGGGACAGGGAGCACAGATACGCAGTATTTT.

This clone was found many times. J is TRBJ2-1 and V is TRBV29-1, with D uncertain. The germline CDR1 and CDR2 sequences are SQVTM and ANQGSEA. Trimming left V 3 bases short and J 7 bases short, with 10 bases between. This CDR3 has 12 residues. The CDR3 DNA is TGCAGCGTTGATCCCTCGCGGAATGAGCAGTTCTTC. Encoded protein: CSVDPSRNEQFF.

The chain links TRBV7-2 to TRBJ2-7; D uncertain. CDR3 length: 13 amino acids. V shed 2 bases and J shed 6 bases, with 11 bases lying between them. Per the germline V gene, CDR1 is SGHTA and CDR2 is FQGNSA. This CDR3 is CASSLRAVPEQYF. CDR3 in DNA: TGTGCCAGCAGCTTACGCGCCGTGCCCGAGCAGTACTTC.

V is TRBV29-1 and J is TRBJ2-7; 10 bases align to TRBD1. The CDR3 runs to 13 residues. Germline CDR1 SQVTM, CDR2 ANQGSEA. The junction had 6 bases not matched to a gene; V was cut back by 7 bases and J by 3 bases. The CDR3 bases are TGCAGCGCTTGGGGACAGGGGCGCTACGAGCAGTACTTC. It translates to CSAWGQGRYEQYF.

V is TRBV4-3 and J is TRBJ1-2; no reliable D call. The CDR3 covers 16 residues. The V gene lost 4 bases and the J gene lost 4 bases, with 19 bases spanning the gap. Germline V lookup: CDR1 LGHNA, CDR2 YSLEER. The CDR3 DNA sequence: TGCGCCAGCAGCCCAGAACTAGCGGCTGGGGTCTATGGCTACACCTTC. It codes for CASSPELAAGVYGYTF.

The sample holds one count of this clone. The rearrangement links TRBV7-8 to TRBJ2-5, with 10 bases lining up with TRBD2. The last part of the DNA fits TRBJ2-7 better; the J call may be wrong. Per the germline V gene, CDR1 is SGHVS and CDR2 is FQNEAQ. The CDR3 is made up of 15 amino acids. The CDR3 spells CASSLVASGSYEQYF. DNA for the CDR3: TGTGCCAGCAGCTTAGTGGCTAGCGGGAGCTACGAGCAGTACTTC.

The chain recombines TRBV9 with TRBJ2-2; possibly TRBD2 for D (6 bases). Germline CDR1 reads SGDLS; CDR2 reads YYNGEE. Trimming took 3 bases from V and 6 from J, leaving 18 bases between them. The CDR3 has 16 amino acids. In nucleotides, the CDR3 is TGTGCCAGCAGCGCCCTCTGGGGCGGGAAGGCCGGGGAGCTGTTTTTT. Amino acid sequence: CASSALWGGKAGELFF.

This clone was observed a few times. This sequence joins TRBV28 and TRBJ1-2, with a possible D match to TRBD1 (5 bases). The CDR3 is 16 amino acids. The V gene's germline CDR1 is MDHEN and CDR2 SYDVKM. With 2 bases removed from V and 0 bases from J, the gap between germline ends came to 13 bases. For the CDR3, the DNA is TGTGCCAGCAGTTTACGGCGGGGCCGAGCTAACTATGGCTACACCTTC. This sequence encodes CASSLRRGRANYGYTF.

This clone was detected a few times. This chain links TRBV2 with TRBJ1-2, with D tentatively TRBD1 (5 bases). Germline V gene data show CDR1 as SNHLY and CDR2 as FYNNEI. Deletions cut 8 bases from V and 4 bases from J, with 17 bases between. The CDR3 consists of 14 residues. CDR3 residues: CASPGIRGGYGYTF. The CDR3 DNA reads as TGTGCCAGCCCCGGGATACGCGGGGGCTATGGCTACACCTTC.

This clone was detected only a few times. V usage is TRBV5-1 and J usage is TRBJ2-2; 12 bases are a match to TRBD2. CDR1 is SGHRS and CDR2 is YFSETQ in the germline V gene. V lost 4 bases, J lost 0 bases, and 4 bases stayed unmatched. CDR3 size: 17 residues. The CDR3 region is CASSGGLAGTNTGELFF. The CDR3 DNA is TGCGCCAGCAGCGGGGGACTAGCGGGCACGAACACCGGGGAGCTGTTTTTT.

This clone appeared a few times. V is TRBV4-2 and J is TRBJ1-4, with 8 bases aligning to TRBD1. The CDR3 contains 17 residues. Germline assignment: CDR1 LGHNA and CDR2 YNFKEQ. J lost 10 bases, V lost 4 bases, and 17 bases had no gene match. DNA of the CDR3: TGTGCCAGCAGCCTTGAACTCGCCGGGACAGGAGGATCAAAACTGTTTTTT. Translating gives CASSLELAGTGGSKLFF.

This clone has a count of ten or more. Additional DNA sequences in this sample encode the identical CDR3. The chain joins TRBV7-3 to TRBJ1-1; possible D gene TRBD1, 6 bases. CDR1 and CDR2 (germline): SGHTA, FQGTGA. CDR3 size: 13 residues. V was trimmed by 3 bases and J by 1 base, leaving 6 bases between them. CDR3 nucleotides: TGTGCCAGCAGCTTGACAGGGAACACTGAAGCTTTCTTT. This translates into CASSLTGNTEAFF.

The CDR3 protein is CASMTSQGAQKHEQYF. The DNA for the CDR3 is TGTGCCAGCATGACTTCACAGGGGGCTCAAAAGCACGAGCAGTACTTC. The chain joins TRBV25-1 to TRBJ2-7; 9 bases fit TRBD1. CDR1 is MGHDK and CDR2 is SYGVNS in the germline V gene. The V and J ends lost 7 bases and 5 bases, in that order; junction bases with no gene match: 15. The CDR3 is made up of 16 amino acids.

This clone showed up just a few times. J is TRBJ1-2 and V is TRBV5-4; no reliable D call. Trimming shortened V by 4 bases and J by 6 bases, and 16 bases separated the two germline ends. The CDR3 loop spans 14 amino acids. From germline, CDR1 is SGHNT and CDR2 YYREEE (reference sequence). The CDR3 here is CASSQEGFTNGYTF. CDR3 in DNA: TGTGCCAGCAGCCAAGAGGGCTTCACGAATGGCTACACCTTC.

With respect to this clone: A much larger clone differs by one base, so this may be a read error. The V and J genes are TRBV7-3 and TRBJ2-7, with 7 bases that match TRBD1. V lost 5 bases to trimming and J lost 0 bases; unmatched junction nucleotides: 4. The CDR3 runs to 14 residues. Germline CDR1 reads SGHTA; CDR2 reads FQGTGA. The CDR3 region has the DNA TGTGCCAGCAGCCAGGACAGGAGCTCCTACGAGCAGTACTTC. Translated: CASSQDRSSYEQYF.

This clone showed up many times. The chain combines TRBV30 with TRBJ2-2, with D possibly matching TRBD1 (6 bases). Per the germline V gene, CDR1 is GTSNPN and CDR2 is SVGIG (reference sequence). The CDR3 is 13 amino acids. Trimming cost V 3 bases and J 6 bases, with 11 bases left between them. The CDR3 DNA sequence: TGTGCCTGGAGGCCTCCAGGGGCCGGGGAGCTGTTTTTT. This translates into CAWRPPGAGELFF. The variable domain in full, with the rest retrieved from reference TRBV30 and TRBJ2-2, is SQTIHQWPATLVQPVGSPLSLECTVEGTSNPNLYWYRQAAGRGLQLLFYSVGIGQISSEVPQNLSASRPQDRQFILSSKKLLLSDSGFYLCAWRPPGAGELFFGEGSRLTVL.

This rearrangement joins TRBV5-1 to TRBJ2-1; D remains unclear. V lost 3 bases, J lost 9 bases, and 7 bases lay in between. Per the germline V gene, CDR1 is SGHRS and CDR2 is YFSETQ. The CDR3 covers 11 residues. The CDR3 protein is CASSWSSEQFF. The CDR3 coding sequence is TGCGCCAGCAGCTGGAGCTCTGAGCAGTTCTTC.

The genes are TRBV19 and TRBJ2-1; a weak D match, TRBD2 (6 bases). Germline loops: CDR1 LNHDA, CDR2 SQIVND (reference sequence). The V end lost 5 bases, the J end lost 0 bases, and 14 bases lay between the germline ends. The CDR3 spans 16 residues. CDR3 residues: CASSPRRGTSYNEQFF. CDR3 DNA: TGTGCCAGTAGTCCCCGGAGGGGAACCTCCTACAATGAGCAGTTCTTC. The full variable domain, with the rest looked up from reference TRBV19 and TRBJ2-1, is DGGITQSPKYLFRKEGQNVTLSCEQNLNHDAMYWYRQDPGQGLRLIYYSQIVNDFQKGDIAEGYSVSREKKESFPLTVTSAQKNPTAFYLCASSPRRGTSYNEQFFGPGTRLTVL.

The chain links TRBV6-1 to TRBJ2-7; D is undetermined. Looked up from germline, CDR1 is MNHNS and CDR2 is SASEGT. The CDR3 runs to 12 residues. Trimming took 7 bases from V and 0 from J, leaving 7 bases between them. The DNA of the CDR3 is TGTGCCAGCACGGTCAGCTCCTACGAGCAGTACTTC. Translating it yields CASTVSSYEQYF.

DNA for the CDR3: TGTGCCAGCAGCTTAATGTCAGGCCCTGCCTACGAGCAGTACTTC. Translated: CASSLMSGPAYEQYF. The rearrangement joins TRBV7-2 to TRBJ2-7, with D uncertain. The CDR3 contains 15 residues. From germline, CDR1 is SGHTA and CDR2 FQGNSA. V was pared by 2 bases and J by 2 bases, with 13 bases between.

V gene TRBV7-2 combines with J gene TRBJ2-7; TRBD2 matches at 14 bases. With V trimmed by 5 bases and J by 0 bases, 12 bases remained unmatched. This CDR3 is 19 amino acids long. CDR1 and CDR2 from the germline V gene are SGHTA and FQGNSA. DNA of the CDR3: TGTGCCAGCAGCCGGGGAATCGGGACTAGCGGGGGAAGCTCCTACGAGCAGTACTTC. Protein sequence: CASSRGIGTSGGSSYEQYF.

The chain employs TRBV7-3 and TRBJ1-3, with 9 bases that match TRBD1. The germline gives CDR1 SGHTA, CDR2 FQGTGA. With 5 bases clipped from V and 0 bases from J, the junction kept 11 bases outside the gene matches. The CDR3 runs to 18 residues. This CDR3 is CASSQQGGTGTSGNTIYF. The CDR3 DNA is TGTGCCAGCAGCCAACAGGGCGGGACAGGGACCTCTGGAAACACCATATATTTT. The complete variable domain, with remaining parts taken from reference TRBV7-3 and TRBJ1-3, reads GAGVSQTPSNKVTEKGKYVELRCDPISGHTALYWYRQSLGQGPEFLIYFQGTGAADDSGLPNDRFFAVRPEGSVSTLKIQRTERGDSAVYLCASSQQGGTGTSGNTIYFGEGSWLTVV.

The rearrangement uses TRBV1 and TRBJ2-7; the D call of TRBD2 is as the table states it, not checked on the DNA. TRBV1 corresponds to a pseudogene. The CDR3 is 12 amino acids. The CDR3, as DNA: TGCACCAGCAGCCACCGGGCGGGCGGGAGTTTCTTC. The encoded protein is CTSSHRAGGSFF.